One T cell receptor beta chain is described in this entry. The antigen this receptor binds is unknown. No quality values exist for individual bases; no much larger clone is one base distant. This sample is drawn from a study of blood T cell repertoires in COVID-19 (TCRdb year 2020). A note on the overall study: Collaborator samples came from the United States, Italy and Spain and covered acute and convalescent phases of COVID-19. The sample metadata nearly always contained a de-identified subject ID, COVID-19 status, age in years and sex. Where available, HLA class I and class II types were taken from metadata supplied by the sample provider and were not determined by assay-based typing. The material from the prospective study consisted of cDNA or gDNA derived from T cells, B-cell-depleted T cells, or PBMCs. A freely available public database, intended as a resource for researchers studying the immune response to SARS-CoV-2, is where the repertoires were released. Samples were obtained from the ongoing ImmuneRACE study (first 160 participants) and from 1,000 to 1,500 subjects provided by 6 global collaborators. Subjects who had been exposed to COVID-19, were actively infected with it, or had recovered from it provided the deeply sampled blood TCRbeta repertoires that made up the dataset.

TCRbeta CDR3 regions were amplified from genomic DNA by means of the immunoSEQ Assay, a bias-controlled multiplex PCR. Per the original workflow: Nucleated cell counts per sample were estimated from amplification of reference gene primers within the assay. To quantify the absolute abundance of each unique TCRbeta CDR3 rearrangement, sequence reads were collapsed and filtered. For each sample, productive Simpson clonality was calculated by taking the square root of Simpson's diversity index across productive rearrangements. TCRdb limited this immuneACCESS table to in-frame rearrangements with V and J called. A share of clones is missing; checked studies link under half to unresolved V genes, and the rest is unexplained. V, J and clone size reflect that table, while D and trimming were determined from the DNA. The sample includes fewer than 350,000 clones, with approximately 80% observed a single time. Approximately 4.1% of the sample is in the top ten clones.

Each collaborating institution followed its own protocols to collect whole blood in K2EDTA tubes. Collaborator samples were shipped for TCRbeta analysis as frozen whole blood, isolated PBMCs, or DNA extracted from either sample type. Findings and caveats that apply to the study as a whole: How much clinical and demographic metadata was included differed by source and by participant, and the metadata was provided uncurated.

This TCR was recovered from a woman aged 50 to 65 with active or convalescent COVID-19. The specimen was peripheral blood.

At the DNA level, the sequence is TGTGCCAGCTCCCCCAAGGGGACAGTTTCAGATGGCTACACCTTC. This translates into CASSPKGTVSDGYTF. The rearranged chain carries TRBV18 and TRBJ1-2, with 7 bases in between that match TRBD1. Via the germline V gene, CDR1 is KGHSH and CDR2 LQKENI. Reading from cysteine to phenylalanine, the CDR3 counts 15 amino acids. Left in the record is the CDR3 DNA by itself, 45 bases read in frame from the first base. V is pruned by 6 bases and J by 6 bases, leaving 13 bases of the junction without a gene match.